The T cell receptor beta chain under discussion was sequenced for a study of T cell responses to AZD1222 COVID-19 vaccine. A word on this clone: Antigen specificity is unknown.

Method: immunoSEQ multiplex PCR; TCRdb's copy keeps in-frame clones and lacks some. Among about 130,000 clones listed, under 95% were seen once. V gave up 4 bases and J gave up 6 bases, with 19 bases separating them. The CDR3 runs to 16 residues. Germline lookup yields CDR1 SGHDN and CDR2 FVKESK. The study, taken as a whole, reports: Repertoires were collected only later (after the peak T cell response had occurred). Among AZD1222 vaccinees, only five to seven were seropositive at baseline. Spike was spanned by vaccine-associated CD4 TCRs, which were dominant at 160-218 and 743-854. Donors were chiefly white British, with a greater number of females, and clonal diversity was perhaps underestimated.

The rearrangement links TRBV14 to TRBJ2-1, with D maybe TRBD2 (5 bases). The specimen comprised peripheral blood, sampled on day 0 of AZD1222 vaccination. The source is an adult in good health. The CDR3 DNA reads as TGTGCCAGCAGCCGAGAGGGCTCTAGGTCGGGCAATGAGCAGTTCTTC. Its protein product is CASSREGSRSGNEQFF. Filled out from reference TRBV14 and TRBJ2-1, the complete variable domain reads EAGVTQFPSHSVIEKGQTVTLRCDPISGHDNLYWYRRVMGKEIKFLLHFVKESKQDESGMPNNRFLAERTGGTYSTLKVQPAELEDSGVYFCASSREGSRSGNEQFFGPGTRLTVL.